These 13 T cell receptor beta chains came from one sample sequenced in a study of CD4 T cells in relation to SARS-CoV-2 and coronaviruses. Using immunoSEQ multiplex PCR, the repertoire was profiled, and TCRdb retains in-frame clones only, with some absent. The sample contains fewer than 25,000 clones, just under 70% of which appear only once. Unexposed donor CD4+ T cells date from about 2010-2019, before the COVID-19 pandemic. After around nine days of culture, CD4+ T cells were isolated. Their antigen targets remain unknown. Material for sequencing was CD4+ T cells from PBMCs, cultured in vitro. The receptors originated from a human donor in good health.

The rearrangement links TRBV6-5 to TRBJ1-1; a weak D match, TRBD1 (5 bases). Germline CDR1 MNHEY, CDR2 SVGAGI. The V gene lost 2 bases and the J gene lost 1 base, with 11 bases spanning the gap. The CDR3 is made up of 15 amino acids. CDR3 in DNA: TGTGCCAGCAGTTACGCCGGGACGGCGAACACTGAAGCTTTCTTT. Translating it yields CASSYAGTANTEAFF.

The chain is built from TRBV2 and TRBJ2-3; D not resolved. The ends were cut back, 4 bases at V and 1 base at J, with 6 bases in the middle. The germline V gene has CDR1 SNHLY and CDR2 FYNNEI. The CDR3 runs 13 residues. CDR3 coding DNA: TGTGCCAGCAGTGGGGCGCGCACAGATACGCAGTATTTT. Its translation: CASSGARTDTQYF.

There are a few counts of this clone. The genes are TRBV4-1 and TRBJ2-2, with 14 nucleotides matching TRBD2. The ends lost 1 base at V and 5 bases at J; junction bases unmatched: 15. The CDR3 consists of 21 residues. Germline V gene data show CDR1 as MGHRA and CDR2 as YSYEKL. This CDR3 is CASSQVPGLAGEISGTGELFF. Written as DNA, the CDR3 is TGCGCCAGCAGCCAAGTCCCGGGACTAGCGGGAGAAATATCGGGTACCGGGGAGCTGTTTTTT.

This chain connects TRBV5-5 to TRBJ1-4, with 9 bases matching TRBD1. This CDR3 has 16 residues. Germline lookup yields CDR1 SGHKS and CDR2 YYEKEE (reference sequence). J gave up 7 bases and V 4 bases, and 11 bases lay outside the gene matches. The CDR3 nucleotides are TGTGCCAGCAGCCAATGGACAGGGGACGGAGGTGAAAAACTGTTTTTT. As protein: CASSQWTGDGGEKLFF. Full variable domain (outside the CDR3, taken from reference TRBV5-5 and TRBJ1-4): DAGVTQSPTHLIKTRGQQVTLRCSPISGHKSVSWYQQVLGQGPQFIFQYYEKEERGRGNFPDRFSARQFPNYSSELNVNALLLGDSALYLCASSQWTGDGGEKLFFGSGTQLSVL.

This sequence joins TRBV11-1 and TRBJ2-4, with 7 bases that match TRBD2. The CDR3 has 17 residues. The V gene's germline CDR1 is SGHAT and CDR2 FQDESV (reference sequence). The V segment lost 0 bases and the J segment 3 bases; nucleotides outside the gene matches: 8. In DNA, the CDR3 is TGTGCCAGCAGCTTAGCTGGATTAGCGGGTGGCAAAAACATTCAGTACTTC. The encoded protein is CASSLAGLAGGKNIQYF.

The J gene is TRBJ1-6, the V gene TRBV19; tentatively, D is TRBD1 (5 bases). Looked up from germline, CDR1 is LNHDA and CDR2 is SQIVND (reference sequence). This CDR3 has 13 amino acids. V was cut by 8 bases and J by 9 bases, with 14 bases left in between. The chain's CDR3 is CASGNWGVSPLHF. The CDR3, as DNA: TGTGCCAGTGGGAATTGGGGGGTTTCACCCCTCCACTTT.

The chain links TRBV4-3 to TRBJ2-7; D might be TRBD2 (5 bases). The germline V gene encodes CDR1 LGHNA and CDR2 YSLEER. Trimming left V 0 bases short and J 2 bases short, with 8 bases between. This CDR3 contains 14 residues. The CDR3 DNA reads as TGCGCCAGCAGCCAAGATGGGGAGACCTACGAGCAGTACTTC. Translating gives CASSQDGETYEQYF.

The genes are TRBV11-2 and TRBJ2-7; a weak D match, TRBD1 (5 bases). The CDR3 length is 15 residues. V was shortened by 0 bases and J by 2 bases, with 11 bases between the two germline ends. The germline V gene has CDR1 SGHAT and CDR2 FQNNGV. The CDR3 region is CASSLEGPVAYEQYF. CDR3 bases: TGTGCCAGCAGCTTAGAGGGGCCAGTGGCCTACGAGCAGTACTTC.

This clone turned up a few times. The chain recombines TRBV19 with TRBJ1-2; TRBD1 might be the D (5 bases). V lost 5 bases and J 0 bases, leaving 16 bases between the germline ends. The CDR3 consists of 16 residues. CDR1 is LNHDA, CDR2 SQIVND, per germline (reference sequence). The CDR3 reads CASSPERTRPNYGYTF. In DNA form, the CDR3 reads TGTGCCAGTAGTCCAGAACGGACAAGACCTAACTATGGCTACACCTTC.

The chain combines TRBV4-1 with TRBJ2-5; D assignment may be TRBD1 or TRBD2 (5 bases each). CDR1 MGHRA and CDR2 YSYEKL come from the germline V gene. Trimming left V 1 base short and J 1 base short, with 13 bases between. The CDR3 runs to 16 residues. CDR3 residues: CASSQGLGVIQETQYF. For the CDR3, the DNA is TGCGCCAGCAGCCAAGGATTGGGGGTGATCCAAGAGACCCAGTACTTC.

In DNA, the CDR3 is TGTGCCAGCAGCTTAGGGCCCATAAGGGGGACTAGCGGGAGAGCGAGCTCCTACGAGCAGTACTTC. Protein sequence: CASSLGPIRGTSGRASSYEQYF. The chain uses TRBV7-8 and TRBJ2-7, with TRBD2 matching over 14 bases. The CDR3 has 22 amino acids. Germline CDR1 is SGHVS and CDR2 is FQNEAQ. V trimming: 1 base; J trimming: 0 bases; junction bases outside the gene matches: 17. Full variable domain (remainder filled in from reference TRBV7-8 and TRBJ2-7): GAGVSQSPRYKVAKRGQDVALRCDPISGHVSLFWYQQALGQGPEFLTYFQNEAQLDKSGLPSDRFFAERPEGSVSTLKIQRTQQEDSAVYLCASSLGPIRGTSGRASSYEQYFGPGTRLTVT.

The CDR3 spells CASSLERGGGNEQFF. DNA for the CDR3: TGTGCCAGCAGCTTAGAGCGGGGGGGCGGAAATGAGCAGTTCTTC. The V call is TRBV5-4, the J call TRBJ2-1; 10 bases agree with TRBD2. V lost 2 bases, J lost 7 bases, and 6 bases stayed unmatched. Germline V gene data show CDR1 as SGHNT and CDR2 as YYREEE (reference sequence). CDR3 length: 15 residues.

V is TRBV19 and J is TRBJ1-4; TRBD1 matches at 7 bases. The CDR3 length is 18 residues. Germline values: CDR1 LNHDA, CDR2 SQIVND (reference sequence). Trimming removed 1 base from V and 2 bases from J; junction bases left unmatched: 10. The CDR3 protein is CASSIVPTGLKTNEKLFF. CDR3 nucleotide sequence: TGTGCCAGTAGTATAGTCCCGACAGGGCTGAAGACTAATGAAAAACTGTTTTTT.